This T cell receptor (beta chain) was found in a study of blood T cells in healthy people across ages. Study observations and caveats: Across samples, TCR beta diversity tracked strongly with naive T cell percentage.

Together with a sample-barcoded 5' primer, a J-beta primer mix was included in a second PCR lasting roughly 7 to 11 cycles. One entry per CDR3 protein results from TCRdb running MiXCR on the 5' RACE reads. The sample yields about 1 million distinct CDR3 sequences, 40% to 55% seen once. Peripheral blood, about 10 milliliters per donor, was collected. The J segment lost 0 bases and the V segment lost 6 bases, leaving 9 bases of the junction unmatched. The CDR3 is made up of 18 amino acids. Germline V gene sequence: CDR1 SGHTA, CDR2 FQGNSA. Details on this clonotype: As yet, its antigen is unknown.

This chain links TRBV7-2 with TRBJ2-3; 13 bases align to TRBD2. This TCR came from a woman aged 55-75 years in good health. Sequencing input: blood. The CDR3 nucleotides are TGTGCCAGCAGTCAGGGACTAGCGGGGTCCACTAGCACAGATACGCAGTATTTT. Protein sequence: CASSQGLAGSTSTDTQYF.